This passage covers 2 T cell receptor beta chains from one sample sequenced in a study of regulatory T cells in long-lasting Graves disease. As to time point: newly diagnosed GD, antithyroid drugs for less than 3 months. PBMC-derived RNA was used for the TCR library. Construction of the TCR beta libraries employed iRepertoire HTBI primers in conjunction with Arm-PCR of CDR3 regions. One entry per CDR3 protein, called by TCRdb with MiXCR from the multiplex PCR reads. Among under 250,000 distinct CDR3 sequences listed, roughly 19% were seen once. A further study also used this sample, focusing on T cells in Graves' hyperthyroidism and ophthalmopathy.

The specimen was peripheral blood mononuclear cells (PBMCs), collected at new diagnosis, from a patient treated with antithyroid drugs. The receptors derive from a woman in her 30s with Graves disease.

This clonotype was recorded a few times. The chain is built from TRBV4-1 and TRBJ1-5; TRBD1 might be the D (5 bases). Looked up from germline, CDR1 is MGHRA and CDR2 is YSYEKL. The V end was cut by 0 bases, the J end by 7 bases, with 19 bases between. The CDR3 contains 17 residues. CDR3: CASSQEFGTVLGQPQHF. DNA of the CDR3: TGCGCCAGCAGCCAAGAATTTGGGACGGTTCTTGGACAGCCCCAGCATTTT.

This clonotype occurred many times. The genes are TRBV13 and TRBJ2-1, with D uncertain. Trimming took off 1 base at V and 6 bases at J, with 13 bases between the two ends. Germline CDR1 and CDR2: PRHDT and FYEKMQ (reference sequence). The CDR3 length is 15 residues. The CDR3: CASSLAARVGNEQFF. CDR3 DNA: TGTGCCAGCAGCTTAGCTGCGCGCGTAGGCAATGAGCAGTTCTTC.